This entry describes one T cell receptor beta chain. The data were obtained in a study of T cell changes during pregnancy in multiple sclerosis. Assay: immunoSEQ multiplex PCR; the TCRdb copy retains only in-frame clones and omits some. The sample carries 75,000 to 95,000 clones, more than 90% recorded once. This CDR3 comprises 15 residues. Germline CDR1 reads MNHEY; CDR2 reads SMNVEV (reference sequence). Unmatched junction bases numbered 3, after V lost 6 bases and J lost 4 bases. Source: peripheral blood, taken in the first trimester of pregnancy. The V gene is TRBV27, the J gene TRBJ2-1, with 13 bases fitting TRBD2. The source is a female donor with multiple sclerosis, enrolled in a pregnancy study. The CDR3 loop is CASRALAGGYNEQFF. CDR3 DNA: TGTGCCAGCAGGGCACTAGCGGGAGGGTACAATGAGCAGTTCTTC.